The rows below give T cell receptor beta chains drawn from one sample of a study of blood T cells in healthy people across ages. TCRdb itself ran the 5' RACE reads through MiXCR, one entry per CDR3 protein. The sample consists of about 1.7 million distinct CDR3 sequences, about 28% of them appearing once. The material sequenced was blood. These receptors all come from a woman under 40 in good health. The CDR3 runs from the conserved cysteine through the conserved F or W. Each record gives: D gene, V gene, J gene, clone size, CDR3 DNA, CDR3 protein. A D gene is named only where the DNA matches it firmly. Clone sizes are given selectively: once, few, many, or a class where the clone is expanded.

d_call: .
v_call: TRBV29-1
j_call: TRBJ1-1
clone_size: .
cdr3_nt: TGCAGCGTTTTAGGGTTCGATGAAGCTTTCTTT
cdr3_aa: CSVLGFDEAFF

d_call: .
v_call: TRBV5-6
j_call: TRBJ2-7
clone_size: few
cdr3_nt: TGTGCCAGCAGCAGGATCCCCACTGGCGCTTACGAGCAGTACTTC
cdr3_aa: CASSRIPTGAYEQYF

d_call: .
v_call: TRBV6-7
j_call: TRBJ2-7
clone_size: few
cdr3_nt: TGTGCCACCGAGTTCAGGGCCTCCTACGAGCAGTACTTC
cdr3_aa: CATEFRASYEQYF

d_call: .
v_call: TRBV14
j_call: TRBJ2-7
clone_size: .
cdr3_nt: TGTGCCAGCCCAATCCCAAGGTTGGACCAGTACTTC
cdr3_aa: CASPIPRLDQYF

d_call: .
v_call: TRBV4-1
j_call: TRBJ1-1
clone_size: .
cdr3_nt: TGCGCTAGCAGCCATGAACGACAGACCATGAACACTGAAGCTTTCTTT
cdr3_aa: CASSHERQTMNTEAFF

d_call: .
v_call: TRBV27
j_call: TRBJ2-5
clone_size: .
cdr3_nt: TGTGCCAGCAGTGTATGGGGAAATCAAGAGACCCAGTACTTC
cdr3_aa: CASSVWGNQETQYF

d_call: .
v_call: TRBV12-3/TRBV12-4
j_call: TRBJ1-1
clone_size: .
cdr3_nt: TGTGCCAGCAGTTTAAGGAGGGGTGAAGCTTTCTTT
cdr3_aa: CASSLRRGEAFF

d_call: .
v_call: TRBV29-1
j_call: TRBJ2-3
clone_size: many
cdr3_nt: TGCAGCGGTGACAGCTCCGAGGGTGTTACGCAGTATTTT
cdr3_aa: CSGDSSEGVTQYF

d_call: .
v_call: TRBV28
j_call: TRBJ2-7
clone_size: .
cdr3_nt: TGTGCCAGCAGTTTATACAGGGGGACTAGTAAGGCCGACGAGCAGTACTTC
cdr3_aa: CASSLYRGTSKADEQYF

d_call: TRBD1
v_call: TRBV28
j_call: TRBJ1-2
clone_size: .
cdr3_nt: TGTGCCAGCAGTTTGACGGGACAGGGATATGGCCACACCTTC
cdr3_aa: CASSLTGQGYGHTF

d_call: .
v_call: TRBV27
j_call: TRBJ2-7
clone_size: .
cdr3_nt: TGTGCCAGCAAGTCGTGGAAATCCTCCTACGAGCAGTACTTC
cdr3_aa: CASKSWKSSYEQYF

d_call: TRBD2
v_call: TRBV12-3/TRBV12-4
j_call: TRBJ2-7
clone_size: many
cdr3_nt: TGTGCCAGCAGTCCGGGACTAGCGGGCCTCTCCTACGAGCAGTACTTC
cdr3_aa: CASSPGLAGLSYEQYF

d_call: .
v_call: TRBV20-1
j_call: TRBJ2-7
clone_size: .
cdr3_nt: TGCAGTGCTAGTTTTCCTGCGGGTTACGAGCAGTACTTC
cdr3_aa: CSASFPAGYEQYF

d_call: .
v_call: TRBV5-1
j_call: TRBJ2-5
clone_size: many
cdr3_nt: TGCGCCAGCAGCTTGGAAGGTGTTTCGGAGACCCAGTACTTC
cdr3_aa: CASSLEGVSETQYF

d_call: TRBD2
v_call: TRBV10-3
j_call: TRBJ2-7
clone_size: many
cdr3_nt: TGTGCCATCAGACGGGAGGCACCTTACGAGCAGTACTTC
cdr3_aa: CAIRREAPYEQYF

d_call: .
v_call: TRBV3-1
j_call: TRBJ2-1
clone_size: .
cdr3_nt: TGTGCCAGCAGCCAAGATCTAATTAGCAAAACGGATGAGCAGTTCTTC
cdr3_aa: CASSQDLISKTDEQFF

d_call: .
v_call: TRBV11-2
j_call: TRBJ1-2
clone_size: .
cdr3_nt: TGTGCCAGCAGCTTAGTGAGGGACACGGCGGGAGGCTACACCTTC
cdr3_aa: CASSLVRDTAGGYTF

d_call: .
v_call: TRBV5-1
j_call: TRBJ2-7
clone_size: .
cdr3_nt: TGCGCCAGCAGCCCCACGTCAGGTGTGTCTCAAGAGCAGTACTTC
cdr3_aa: CASSPTSGVSQEQYF

d_call: .
v_call: TRBV20-1
j_call: TRBJ2-5
clone_size: few
cdr3_nt: TGCAGTGCTAGAGATTTGAGGGGGTGGCAAGAGACCCAGTACTTC
cdr3_aa: CSARDLRGWQETQYF

d_call: TRBD1
v_call: TRBV10-3
j_call: TRBJ2-1
clone_size: few
cdr3_nt: TGTGCCATCAGTGTCGAGGACAGGGAGCAGTTCTTC
cdr3_aa: CAISVEDREQFF

d_call: TRBD2
v_call: TRBV6-5
j_call: TRBJ2-5
clone_size: .
cdr3_nt: TGTGCCAACGGACTAGCGGGGATGGAGACCCAGTACTTC
cdr3_aa: CANGLAGMETQYF

d_call: .
v_call: TRBV12-3/TRBV12-4
j_call: TRBJ2-1
clone_size: .
cdr3_nt: TGTGCCAGCAGGTCACTAGAGGGTGAGCAGTTCTTC
cdr3_aa: CASRSLEGEQFF

d_call: TRBD1
v_call: TRBV20-1
j_call: TRBJ2-7
clone_size: .
cdr3_nt: TGCAGTGCTAGCGTGCCGGGACAGGGGGCGTACGAGCAGTACTTC
cdr3_aa: CSASVPGQGAYEQYF

d_call: .
v_call: TRBV7-2
j_call: TRBJ2-3
clone_size: few
cdr3_nt: TGTGCCAGCAGCCCTCAACCCGACAGCACAGATACGCAGTATTTT
cdr3_aa: CASSPQPDSTDTQYF

d_call: .
v_call: TRBV28
j_call: TRBJ2-7
clone_size: many
cdr3_nt: TGTGCCAGCGGTGGGCGACAGAACGAGCAGTACTTC
cdr3_aa: CASGGRQNEQYF

d_call: .
v_call: TRBV7-2
j_call: TRBJ1-1
clone_size: .
cdr3_nt: TGTGCCAGCAGCCTGCGGGGCCTCATGAACACTGAAGCTTTCTTT
cdr3_aa: CASSLRGLMNTEAFF

d_call: .
v_call: TRBV12-3/TRBV12-4
j_call: TRBJ1-5
clone_size: few
cdr3_nt: TGTGCCAGCAGTTTAATGGGGACACGAAATCAGCCCCAGCATTTT
cdr3_aa: CASSLMGTRNQPQHF

d_call: .
v_call: TRBV5-1
j_call: TRBJ1-1
clone_size: .
cdr3_nt: TGCGCCAGCAGCTTACAGGGAAGGATGACTGAAGCTTTCTTT
cdr3_aa: CASSLQGRMTEAFF

d_call: .
v_call: TRBV7-2
j_call: TRBJ1-4
clone_size: few
cdr3_nt: TGTGCCAGCAGCTTAGGACCCGACAGGTCAGAAAAACTGTTTTTT
cdr3_aa: CASSLGPDRSEKLFF

d_call: .
v_call: TRBV7-9
j_call: TRBJ2-7
clone_size: many
cdr3_nt: TGTGCCAGCAGCTTCCCCCTAAGCGAGCAGTACTTC
cdr3_aa: CASSFPLSEQYF

d_call: TRBD2
v_call: TRBV20-1
j_call: TRBJ2-3
clone_size: .
cdr3_nt: TGCAGTGCTAACGTGGTAGCGGGAGGAGGTACGCAGTATTTT
cdr3_aa: CSANVVAGGGTQYF

d_call: .
v_call: TRBV3-1
j_call: TRBJ1-6
clone_size: few
cdr3_nt: TGTGCCAGCAGCCAAGACAGGGACCCACCCCTCCACTTT
cdr3_aa: CASSQDRDPPLHF

d_call: .
v_call: TRBV12-3/TRBV12-4
j_call: TRBJ2-1
clone_size: few
cdr3_nt: TGTGCCAGCAGTTTAGAAGTAAAGGGGCATGAGCAGTTCTTC
cdr3_aa: CASSLEVKGHEQFF

d_call: TRBD1
v_call: TRBV12-3/TRBV12-4
j_call: TRBJ2-2
clone_size: .
cdr3_nt: TGTGCCAGCAGTGTAAGGACAGGGAACACCGGGGAGCTGTTTTTT
cdr3_aa: CASSVRTGNTGELFF

d_call: TRBD2
v_call: TRBV12-3/TRBV12-4
j_call: TRBJ2-3
clone_size: .
cdr3_nt: TGTGCCGGAAACAGACTAGCGGCAGATGCGCAGTATTTT
cdr3_aa: CAGNRLAADAQYF

d_call: TRBD2
v_call: TRBV6-5
j_call: TRBJ2-1
clone_size: few
cdr3_nt: TGTGCCAGCAGTTCCTTGACTAGCACCTACTCCTACAATGAGCAGTTCTTC
cdr3_aa: CASSSLTSTYSYNEQFF

d_call: .
v_call: TRBV7-2
j_call: TRBJ2-1
clone_size: .
cdr3_nt: TGTGCCAGCAGCACAGCAGGGGTAGGCTCCTACAATGAGCAGTTCTTC
cdr3_aa: CASSTAGVGSYNEQFF

d_call: .
v_call: TRBV14
j_call: TRBJ1-1
clone_size: .
cdr3_nt: TGTGCCAGCAGCCACAGGTCAGGGTACGCTGAAGCTTTCTTT
cdr3_aa: CASSHRSGYAEAFF

d_call: .
v_call: TRBV20-1
j_call: TRBJ2-7
clone_size: few
cdr3_nt: TGCAGTGCTAGAGATTCGGCGGGGTTAGCCTACGAGCAGTACTTC
cdr3_aa: CSARDSAGLAYEQYF

d_call: TRBD2
v_call: TRBV9
j_call: TRBJ2-5
clone_size: .
cdr3_nt: TGTGCCAGTAACCCCCTGGGTGGACTAGCCAAGGAGACCCAGTACTTC
cdr3_aa: CASNPLGGLAKETQYF

d_call: .
v_call: TRBV29-1
j_call: TRBJ2-4
clone_size: many
cdr3_nt: TGCAGCGTTGGGTCTAGCGCTATGGGCAAAAACATTCAGTACTTC
cdr3_aa: CSVGSSAMGKNIQYF

d_call: TRBD2
v_call: TRBV20-1
j_call: TRBJ2-1
clone_size: .
cdr3_nt: TGCAGTGCTAGAGGAGAGGGAGGGGCGGTCTACAATGAGCAGTTCTTC
cdr3_aa: CSARGEGGAVYNEQFF

d_call: .
v_call: TRBV2
j_call: TRBJ2-7
clone_size: many
cdr3_nt: TGTGCCAGCGGGGGGAACATCCCCTACGAGCAGTACTTC
cdr3_aa: CASGGNIPYEQYF

d_call: .
v_call: TRBV30
j_call: TRBJ1-2
clone_size: .
cdr3_nt: TGTGCCTGGAGTGTACGAGAGGGCTATGGCTACACCTTC
cdr3_aa: CAWSVREGYGYTF

d_call: TRBD1
v_call: TRBV9
j_call: TRBJ1-6
clone_size: few
cdr3_nt: TGTGCCAGCAGCGGGAATGGACAGGGGAAATCACCCCTCCACTTT
cdr3_aa: CASSGNGQGKSPLHF

d_call: .
v_call: TRBV6-2/TRBV6-3
j_call: TRBJ1-6
clone_size: few
cdr3_nt: TGTGCCAGCAGTTACTCCGACCGGGCCCCGAGGTGGTCACCCCTCCACTTT
cdr3_aa: CASSYSDRAPRWSPLHF

d_call: .
v_call: TRBV27
j_call: TRBJ2-7
clone_size: few
cdr3_nt: TGTGCCAGCAGTTCACGCCCGCCGCGGGGCAGGAGCTACGAGCAGTACTTC
cdr3_aa: CASSSRPPRGRSYEQYF

d_call: .
v_call: TRBV5-1
j_call: TRBJ2-6
clone_size: many
cdr3_nt: TGCGCCAGCAGCGCTACTAGGGGGGCCAACGTCCTGACTTTC
cdr3_aa: CASSATRGANVLTF

d_call: .
v_call: TRBV28
j_call: TRBJ1-6
clone_size: .
cdr3_nt: TGTGCCAGCAGGACAGGAGCCTATAATTCACCCCTCCACTTT
cdr3_aa: CASRTGAYNSPLHF

d_call: TRBD1
v_call: TRBV2
j_call: TRBJ2-1
clone_size: .
cdr3_nt: TGTGCCAGCATGATTGACAGGGGCAGGGAAAATGAGCAGTTCTTC
cdr3_aa: CASMIDRGRENEQFF

d_call: .
v_call: TRBV7-2
j_call: TRBJ1-2
clone_size: .
cdr3_nt: TGTGCCGGCAGCTTAGGGTTTCGAGAATCCCTCTCGCGCTACACCTTC
cdr3_aa: CAGSLGFRESLSRYTF

d_call: .
v_call: TRBV7-9
j_call: TRBJ2-7
clone_size: .
cdr3_nt: TGTGCCAGCAGCTCGGCGGTGGACTACGAGCAGTACTTC
cdr3_aa: CASSSAVDYEQYF

d_call: .
v_call: TRBV6-6
j_call: TRBJ2-7
clone_size: .
cdr3_nt: TGTGCCAGCAGTTACCTGGCCCACTACGAGCGGTACTTC
cdr3_aa: CASSYLAHYERYF

d_call: .
v_call: TRBV29-1
j_call: TRBJ1-1
clone_size: few
cdr3_nt: TGCAGCGTTGTTCTGGGGGCGACGACTGAAGCTTTCTTT
cdr3_aa: CSVVLGATTEAFF

d_call: .
v_call: TRBV4-1
j_call: TRBJ2-1
clone_size: many
cdr3_nt: TGCGCCAGCAGCCAAGGTGTGCGGATCTCCTACAATGAGCAGTTCTTC
cdr3_aa: CASSQGVRISYNEQFF

d_call: TRBD1
v_call: TRBV7-2
j_call: TRBJ2-3
clone_size: few
cdr3_nt: TGTGCCAGCAGCTCGGACAGGGGACGAGATACGCAGTATTTT
cdr3_aa: CASSSDRGRDTQYF

d_call: TRBD1
v_call: TRBV6-5
j_call: TRBJ2-7
clone_size: .
cdr3_nt: TGTGCCAGCAGTAAACAGGGGACCTACGAGCAGTACTTC
cdr3_aa: CASSKQGTYEQYF

d_call: .
v_call: TRBV7-2
j_call: TRBJ2-4
clone_size: many
cdr3_nt: TGTGCCAGCAGCTCCTTCCCGACGCTGAACATTCAGTACTTC
cdr3_aa: CASSSFPTLNIQYF

d_call: TRBD2
v_call: TRBV7-2
j_call: TRBJ2-3
clone_size: few
cdr3_nt: TGTGCCAGCAGCTTATCGGGGGGGCAGGCAGATACGCAGTATTTT
cdr3_aa: CASSLSGGQADTQYF